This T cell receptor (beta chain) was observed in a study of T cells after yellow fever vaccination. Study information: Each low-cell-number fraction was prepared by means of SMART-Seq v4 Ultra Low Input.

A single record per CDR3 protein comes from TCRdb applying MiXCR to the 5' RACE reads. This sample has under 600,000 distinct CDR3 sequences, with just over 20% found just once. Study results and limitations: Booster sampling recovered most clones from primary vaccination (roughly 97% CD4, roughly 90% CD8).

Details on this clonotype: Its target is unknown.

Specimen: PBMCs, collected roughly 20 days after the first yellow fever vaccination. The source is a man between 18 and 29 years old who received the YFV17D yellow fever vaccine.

The CDR3 nucleotides read TGTGCCTGGAGTGGAAGTGGCTACACCTTC. It yields the protein CAWSGSGYTF. The chain is built from TRBV30 and TRBJ1-2; D uncertain. The CDR3 extends over 10 amino acids. With 1 base removed from V and 7 bases from J, the gap between germline ends came to 4 bases. Germline loops: CDR1 GTSNPN, CDR2 SVGIG (reference sequence). Using reference TRBV30 and TRBJ1-2 for the parts outside the CDR3, the full variable domain is SQTIHQWPATLVQPVGSPLSLECTVEGTSNPNLYWYRQAAGRGLQLLFYSVGIGQISSEVPQNLSASRPQDRQFILSSKKLLLSDSGFYLCAWSGSGYTFGSGTRLTVV.